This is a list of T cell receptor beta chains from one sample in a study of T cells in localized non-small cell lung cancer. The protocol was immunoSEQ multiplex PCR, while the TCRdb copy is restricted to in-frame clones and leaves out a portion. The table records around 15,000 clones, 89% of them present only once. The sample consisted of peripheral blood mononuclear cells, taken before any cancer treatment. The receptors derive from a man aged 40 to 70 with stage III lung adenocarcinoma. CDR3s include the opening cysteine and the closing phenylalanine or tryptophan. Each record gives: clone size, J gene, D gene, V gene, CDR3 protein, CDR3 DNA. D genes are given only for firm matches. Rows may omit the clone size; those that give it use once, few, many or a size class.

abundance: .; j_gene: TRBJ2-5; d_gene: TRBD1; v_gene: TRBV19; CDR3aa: CASTPTGATGETQYF; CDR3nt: TGTGCCAGTACCCCGACAGGGGCAACAGGAGAGACCCAGTACTTC
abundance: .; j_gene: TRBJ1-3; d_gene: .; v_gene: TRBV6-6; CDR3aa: CASSYSGGSGNTIYF; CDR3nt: TGTGCCAGCAGTTACTCGGGGGGCTCTGGAAACACCATATATTTT
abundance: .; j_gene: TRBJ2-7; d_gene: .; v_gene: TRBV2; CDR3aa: CASIRPSRSMEQYF; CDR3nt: TGTGCCAGCATCCGGCCTAGCCGGTCTATGGAGCAGTACTTC
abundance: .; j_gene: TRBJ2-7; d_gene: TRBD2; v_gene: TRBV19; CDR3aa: CASSHGTTPFYEQYF; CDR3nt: TGTGCCAGTAGCCACGGGACTACCCCTTTTTACGAGCAGTACTTC
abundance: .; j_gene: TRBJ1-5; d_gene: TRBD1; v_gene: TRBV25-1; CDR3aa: CASSEPGTGYQPQHF; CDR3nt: TGTGCCAGCAGTGAACCCGGGACAGGGTATCAGCCCCAGCATTTT
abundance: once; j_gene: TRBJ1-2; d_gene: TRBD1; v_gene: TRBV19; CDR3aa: CASSRLGGDSYGYTF; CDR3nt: TGTGCCAGTAGCAGATTAGGGGGCGATTCCTATGGCTACACCTTC
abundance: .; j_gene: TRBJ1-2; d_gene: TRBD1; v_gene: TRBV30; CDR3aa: CAWAGTGGAGYGYTF; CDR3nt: TGTGCCTGGGCCGGGACAGGGGGCGCCGGCTATGGCTACACCTTC
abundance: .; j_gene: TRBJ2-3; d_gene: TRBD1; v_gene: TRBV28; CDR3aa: CASSPGTASTDTQYF; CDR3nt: TGTGCCAGCAGTCCCGGGACAGCTAGCACAGATACGCAGTATTTT
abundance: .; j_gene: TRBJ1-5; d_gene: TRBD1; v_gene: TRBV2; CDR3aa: CASRGGVGRGSQPQHF; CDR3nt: TGTGCCAGCAGGGGTGGCGTGGGCAGGGGGAGTCAGCCCCAGCATTTT
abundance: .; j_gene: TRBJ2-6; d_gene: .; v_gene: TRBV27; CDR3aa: CASSLGPGSSGANVLTF; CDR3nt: TGTGCCAGCAGTTTAGGCCCAGGGTCCTCTGGGGCCAACGTCCTGACTTTC
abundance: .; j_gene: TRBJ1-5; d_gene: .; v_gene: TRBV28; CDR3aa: CASSLSRTEPPHF; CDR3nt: TGTGCCAGCAGTTTATCACGGACGGAACCGCCGCATTTT
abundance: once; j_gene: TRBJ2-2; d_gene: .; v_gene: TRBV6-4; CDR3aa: CASSKGQPGTGELFF; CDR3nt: TGTGCCAGCAGTAAAGGACAGCCCGGTACCGGGGAGCTGTTTTTT
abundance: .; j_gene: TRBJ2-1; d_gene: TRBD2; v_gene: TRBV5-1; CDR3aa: CASSPGTSGTNEQFF; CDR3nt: TGCGCCAGCAGCCCCGGGACTAGCGGGACAAATGAGCAGTTCTTC
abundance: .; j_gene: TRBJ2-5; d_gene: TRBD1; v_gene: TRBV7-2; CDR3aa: CASSQDRGWETQYF; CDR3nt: TGTGCCAGCAGCCAGGACAGGGGTTGGGAGACCCAGTACTTC
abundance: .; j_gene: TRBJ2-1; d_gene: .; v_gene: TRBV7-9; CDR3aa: CASSLGQQSYNEQFF; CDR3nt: TGTGCCAGCAGCTTAGGACAGCAATCCTACAATGAGCAGTTCTTC
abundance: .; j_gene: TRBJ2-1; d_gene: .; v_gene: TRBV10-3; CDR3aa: CAISESVDEQFF; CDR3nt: TGTGCCATCAGTGAGTCTGTGGATGAGCAGTTCTTC
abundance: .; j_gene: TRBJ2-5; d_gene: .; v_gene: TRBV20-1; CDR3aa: CSATGRETQYF; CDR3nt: TGCAGTGCTACAGGGAGAGAGACCCAGTACTTC
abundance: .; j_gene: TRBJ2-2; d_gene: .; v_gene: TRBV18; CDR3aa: CASSLSGPPNTGELFF; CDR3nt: TGTGCCAGCTCACTCAGCGGGCCGCCGAACACCGGGGAGCTGTTTTTT
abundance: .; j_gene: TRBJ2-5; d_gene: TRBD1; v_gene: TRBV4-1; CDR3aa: CASSLHGTRGETQYF; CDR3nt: TGCGCCAGCAGCCTCCACGGGACCAGGGGGGAGACCCAGTACTTC
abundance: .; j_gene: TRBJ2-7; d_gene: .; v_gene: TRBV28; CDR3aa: CASSPAFYSGAKYSEDEQYF; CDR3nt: TGTGCCAGCAGTCCCGCGTTTTACTCCGGGGCCAAATACTCCGAGGACGAGCAGTACTTC
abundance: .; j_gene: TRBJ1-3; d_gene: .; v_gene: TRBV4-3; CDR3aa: CASSQDHGSPSGNTIYF; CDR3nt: TGCGCCAGCAGCCAAGATCACGGGAGCCCCTCTGGAAACACCATATATTTT
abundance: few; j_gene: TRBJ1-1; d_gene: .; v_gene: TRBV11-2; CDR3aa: CASSLLGMNTEAFF; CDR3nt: TGTGCCAGCAGCTTATTAGGTATGAACACTGAAGCTTTCTTT
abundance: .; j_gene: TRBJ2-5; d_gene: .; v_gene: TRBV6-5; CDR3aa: CASSYSSRVPKTQYF; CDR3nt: TGTGCCAGCAGTTACTCGTCCAGGGTACCTAAGACCCAGTACTTC
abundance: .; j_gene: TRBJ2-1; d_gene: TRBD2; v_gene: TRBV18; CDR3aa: CASSAGGPRNEQFF; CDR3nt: TGTGCCAGCTCGGCGGGAGGGCCGCGGAATGAGCAGTTCTTC
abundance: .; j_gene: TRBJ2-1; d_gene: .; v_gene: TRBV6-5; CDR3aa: CASSMPKQGTAEQFF; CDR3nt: TGTGCCAGCAGTATGCCTAAACAGGGAACCGCTGAGCAGTTCTTC
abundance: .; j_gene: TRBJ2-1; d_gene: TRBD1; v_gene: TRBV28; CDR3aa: CASSSADRGPYNEQFF; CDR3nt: TGTGCCAGCAGTTCAGCCGACAGGGGCCCTTACAATGAGCAGTTCTTC
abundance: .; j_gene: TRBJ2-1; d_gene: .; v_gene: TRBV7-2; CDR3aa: CASSFQTYNEQFF; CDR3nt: TGTGCCAGCAGCTTTCAGACCTACAATGAGCAGTTCTTC
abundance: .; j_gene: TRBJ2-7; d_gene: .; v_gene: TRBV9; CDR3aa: CASSVGLAATYEQYF; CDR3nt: TGTGCCAGCAGCGTAGGATTGGCGGCCACCTACGAGCAGTACTTC
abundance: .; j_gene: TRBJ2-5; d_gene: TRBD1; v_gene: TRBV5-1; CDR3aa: CASASAQGQQETQYF; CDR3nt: TGCGCCAGCGCGTCGGCCCAGGGACAGCAAGAGACCCAGTACTTC
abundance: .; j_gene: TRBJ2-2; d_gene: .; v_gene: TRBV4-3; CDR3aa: CASSRGLLSTGELFF; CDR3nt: TGCGCCAGCAGCCGTGGACTCCTGAGCACCGGGGAGCTGTTTTTT
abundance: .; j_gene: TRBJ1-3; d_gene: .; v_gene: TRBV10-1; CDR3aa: CASSESGRGSGNTIYF; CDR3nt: TGCGCCAGCAGTGAGTCGGGGAGAGGCTCTGGAAACACCATATATTTT